These 30 T cell receptor beta chains were all obtained from the same sample, sequenced in a study of PD-1 blockade in classical Hodgkin lymphoma. Relapse was seen in all patients after autologous stem cell transplantation, and brentuximab vedotin exposure was variable. The assay was immunoSEQ multiplex PCR, and TCRdb's table has in-frame clones only and misses some. Found here are about 90,000 clones, roughly 89% of them singletons; the top ten hold about 10%. The specimen comprised peripheral blood mononuclear cells (PBMCs), sampled before the second cycle of nivolumab. These TCRs come from a human donor with classical Hodgkin lymphoma.

The rearrangement uses TRBV9 and TRBJ2-1; D is ambiguous. CDR3 length: 14 residues. Germline V gene lookup returns CDR1 SGDLS and CDR2 YYNGEE. Trimming cost V 1 base and J 2 bases, with 7 bases left between them. The CDR3: CASSVLEAYNEQFF. The CDR3 DNA sequence: TGTGCCAGCAGCGTACTAGAGGCCTACAATGAGCAGTTCTTC.

This clone has only a few counts. The rearrangement links TRBV15 to TRBJ2-1; TRBD1 agrees at 10 bases. Trimming took 3 bases from V and 5 from J; bases not matched to a gene: 1. This CDR3 comprises 14 residues. Germline loops: CDR1 LNHNV, CDR2 YYDKDF (reference sequence). The CDR3 loop is CATSRGQGNNEQFF. The CDR3 region has the DNA TGTGCCACCAGCAGGGGACAGGGGAACAATGAGCAGTTCTTC.

In its sample, this clone was seen many times. The V call is TRBV1, the J call TRBJ1-5. TRBV1 is a documented pseudogene. The CDR3 has 15 residues. The CDR3 DNA follows: TGCACCAGCAGCCAAGATGGCGGGGAAAATCAGCCCCAGCATTTT. The encoded protein is CTSSQDGGENQPQHF.

This chain links TRBV7-6 with TRBJ1-4; D gene uncertain. This CDR3 is 14 amino acids long. Germline-derived CDR1 and CDR2 are SGHVS and FNYEAQ. Trimming left V 6 bases short and J 6 bases short, with 14 bases between. The CDR3 DNA reads as TGTGCCAGCAGAAAAAGGGATTCGGATGAAAAACTGTTTTTT. Its translation is CASRKRDSDEKLFF. The full variable domain, its missing parts supplied by reference TRBV7-6 and TRBJ1-4, is GAGVSQSPRYKVTKRGQDVALRCDPISGHVSLYWYRQALGQGPEFLTYFNYEAQQDKSGLPNDRFSAERPEGSISTLTIQRTEQRDSAMYRCASRKRDSDEKLFFGSGTQLSVL.

The chain combines TRBV28 with TRBJ1-1; perhaps TRBD1 as D (6 bases). The CDR3 extends over 14 amino acids. Trimming removed 6 bases at V and 5 bases at J, with 16 bases between. Per the germline V gene, CDR1 is MDHEN and CDR2 is SYDVKM. This CDR3 reads CASRGHGGQTEAFF. As DNA, the CDR3 is TGTGCCAGCAGGGGACATGGGGGCCAAACTGAAGCTTTCTTT.

The chain carries TRBV27 and TRBJ2-1, with D perhaps being TRBD1 or TRBD2 (5 bases each). Germline V gene lookup returns CDR1 MNHEY and CDR2 SMNVEV (reference sequence). The CDR3 runs 14 residues. V was shortened by 5 bases and J by 11 bases, with 19 bases between the two germline ends. The CDR3 DNA reads as TGTGCCAGCAGTAGGCCCGGGGCAGAAAAGAAGCAGTTCTTC. Encoded protein: CASSRPGAEKKQFF.

The gene calls are TRBV5-6 and TRBJ2-1, with 8 bases fitting TRBD2. CDR1 SGHDT and CDR2 YYEEEE come from the germline V gene. CDR3 length: 15 amino acids. With V trimmed by 3 bases and J by 4 bases, 6 bases remained unmatched. The DNA for the CDR3 is TGTGCCAGCAGCTCCGGACTAGCAAGTTACAATGAGCAGTTCTTC. Its protein is CASSSGLASYNEQFF.

J is TRBJ1-6 and V is TRBV6-5; no clear D. Trimming took off 6 bases at V and 3 bases at J, with 9 bases between the two ends. The CDR3 covers 14 residues. From germline, CDR1 is MNHEY and CDR2 SVGAGI. Here the CDR3 reads CASSRTNYNSPLHF. The CDR3 DNA follows: TGTGCCAGCAGCCGAACGAACTATAATTCACCCCTCCACTTT.

This clone was observed at least ten times. The chain links TRBV6-5 to TRBJ2-2; the match to TRBD2 covers 10 bases. Trimming removed 6 bases from V and 3 bases from J; junction bases left unmatched: 4. Germline V lookup: CDR1 MNHEY, CDR2 SVGAGI. This CDR3 region has 15 residues. For the CDR3, the DNA is TGTGCCAGCAGCCTCGGACTAGCGGACACCGGGGAGCTGTTTTTT. Amino acids: CASSLGLADTGELFF.

This chain connects TRBV19 to TRBJ2-2; perhaps TRBD1 as D (6 bases). Per germline, CDR1 LNHDA and CDR2 SQIVND (reference sequence). CDR3 length equals 14 residues. Trimming cost V 11 bases and J 8 bases, with 21 bases left between them. CDR3 in amino acids: CASRTTGFIGELFF. CDR3 sequence (DNA): TGTGCCTCCCGGACCACAGGGTTTATAGGGGAGCTGTTTTTT.

V and J are TRBV6-1 and TRBJ1-5; D is ambiguous. This CDR3 contains 15 residues. V lost 8 bases to trimming and J lost 2 bases, with 16 bases between them. Germline V lookup: CDR1 MNHNS, CDR2 SASEGT. The CDR3 DNA sequence: TGTGCCAGCGCGTGGGCCCATGGGGGCAATCAGCCCCAGCATTTT. Translation: CASAWAHGGNQPQHF.

The gene calls are TRBV28 and TRBJ1-1, with 9 bases aligning to TRBD1. This CDR3 spans 16 amino acids. Trimming cost V 2 bases and J 3 bases; bases outside gene matches: 7. Germline-derived CDR1 and CDR2 are MDHEN and SYDVKM. For the CDR3, the DNA is TGTGCCAGCAGTTTAGGGGGACAGGGCCAAGACACTGAAGCTTTCTTT. Translation: CASSLGGQGQDTEAFF.

The chain recombines TRBV30 with TRBJ1-2; a weak D match, TRBD1 (5 bases). Per the germline V gene, CDR1 is GTSNPN and CDR2 is SVGIG (reference sequence). The V end was cut by 3 bases, the J end by 0 bases, with 5 bases between. CDR3 size: 12 residues. The CDR3 DNA reads as TGTGCCTGGAGCAGGGCTAACTATGGCTACACCTTC. This sequence encodes CAWSRANYGYTF.

For the CDR3, the DNA is TGTGCCAGCACGGGACAGGCGGGGGAGACCCAGTACTTC. Protein: CASTGQAGETQYF. The gene calls are TRBV2 and TRBJ2-5, with 8 positions matching TRBD1. The V gene's germline CDR1 is SNHLY and CDR2 FYNNEI. This CDR3 region has 13 residues. V was pared by 7 bases and J by 5 bases, with 6 bases of the junction left unmatched.

This clone was seen once. CDR3 residues: CSVLGASSYEQYF. The CDR3, as DNA: TGCAGCGTTCTGGGGGCCAGCTCCTACGAGCAGTACTTC. The chain has TRBV29-1 and TRBJ2-7; TRBD1 is a possible D gene (6 bases). Trimming removed 5 bases from V and 0 bases from J, with 11 bases in between. Germline CDR1 is SQVTM and CDR2 is ANQGSEA. The CDR3 loop spans 13 amino acids.

V is TRBV4-1 and J is TRBJ2-1; 9 bases map to TRBD2. The CDR3 consists of 15 residues. J gave up 7 bases and V 4 bases, and 8 bases lay outside the gene matches. Germline loops: CDR1 MGHRA, CDR2 YSYEKL. CDR3 region: CASSRIAGVGNEQFF. As DNA, the CDR3 is TGCGCCAGCAGCCGAATAGCGGGAGTAGGTAATGAGCAGTTCTTC.

CDR3 sequence: CSVPTSGGSDTQYF. CDR3 bases: TGCAGCGTCCCGACTAGCGGGGGCTCAGATACGCAGTATTTT. The rearrangement uses TRBV29-1 and TRBJ2-3; 12 positions agree with TRBD2. After removal of 6 bases from V and 4 bases from J, the junction contained 5 bases not matched to a gene. The CDR3 has 14 residues. Germline CDR1 SQVTM, CDR2 ANQGSEA.

The rearrangement joins TRBV4-1 to TRBJ1-2; D remains unclear. Deletions cut 0 bases from V and 6 bases from J, with 8 bases between. CDR1 is MGHRA and CDR2 is YSYEKL in the germline V gene. The CDR3 consists of 13 residues. The CDR3 DNA reads as TGCGCCAGCAGCCAAGATCTTAGGAATGGCTACACCTTC. It yields the protein CASSQDLRNGYTF.

A remark on this clone: In the same sample, other DNA sequences code for this CDR3. V gene TRBV7-3 combines with J gene TRBJ2-3; no reliable D call. Germline CDR1 SGHTA, CDR2 FQGTGA. CDR3 length: 14 amino acids. Trimming took off 0 bases at V and 3 bases at J, with 7 bases between the two ends. The CDR3 DNA reads TGTGCCAGCAGCTTAACAGGTGGAACAGATACGCAGTATTTT. The encoded protein is CASSLTGGTDTQYF.

The genes are TRBV2 and TRBJ2-7; the D is unclear. Trimming removed 4 bases from V and 6 bases from J, with 16 bases in between. The germline V gene encodes CDR1 SNHLY and CDR2 FYNNEI. The CDR3 runs 14 residues. CDR3 nucleotides: TGTGCCAGCAGTGCGTTATTCCAGGAACGCGAGCAGTACTTC. As protein: CASSALFQEREQYF.

The chain uses TRBV2 and TRBJ1-3; D not resolved. The germline V and J ends were trimmed by 11 bases and 0 bases, with 17 bases remaining between them. Germline assignment: CDR1 SNHLY and CDR2 FYNNEI. CDR3 length equals 15 residues. The chain's CDR3 is CAGARGPNSGNTIYF. DNA for the CDR3: TGTGCCGGCGCCCGAGGGCCCAACTCTGGAAACACCATATATTTT.

The V gene is TRBV5-1, the J gene TRBJ1-1; D gene uncertain. Trimming took off 2 bases at V and 3 bases at J, with 8 bases between the two ends. Germline values: CDR1 SGHRS, CDR2 YFSETQ. The CDR3 loop spans 13 amino acids. The CDR3 protein is CASSFSWDTEAFF. As DNA, the CDR3 is TGCGCCAGCAGCTTTTCATGGGACACTGAAGCTTTCTTT.

The genes are TRBV4-1 and TRBJ2-5; 13 bases fit TRBD2. J gave up 2 bases and V 2 bases, and 2 bases lay outside the gene matches. This CDR3 region has 16 residues. Germline V gives CDR1 MGHRA, CDR2 YSYEKL. CDR3 in amino acids: CASSQPGLAGQETQYF. The CDR3 DNA reads as TGCGCCAGCAGCCAACCGGGACTAGCGGGACAAGAGACCCAGTACTTC.

The gene calls are TRBV28 and TRBJ2-7; 7 bases agree with TRBD1. The CDR3 contains 14 residues. The germline V gene encodes CDR1 MDHEN and CDR2 SYDVKM. With 5 bases clipped from V and 2 bases from J, the junction kept 6 bases outside the gene matches. The CDR3 nucleotides are TGTGCCAGCAGTCTCACAGGGGCTACCTACGAGCAGTACTTC. Protein: CASSLTGATYEQYF.

The chain combines TRBV19 with TRBJ2-3, with 12 bases matching TRBD2. Germline trimming cut 4 bases from V and 3 bases from J; bases unmatched to any gene: 8. Per germline, CDR1 LNHDA and CDR2 SQIVND (reference sequence). This CDR3 contains 17 residues. CDR3 sequence: CASSTGGTSGFTDTQYF. CDR3 nucleotide sequence: TGTGCCAGTAGTACCGGTGGGACTAGCGGGTTTACAGATACGCAGTATTTT.

CDR3 nucleotides: TGTGCCAGCAGCTCAGGACAGATCAACGGGGAGACCCAGTACTTC. Its protein product is CASSSGQINGETQYF. The gene calls are TRBV9 and TRBJ2-5; tentatively, D is TRBD1 (6 bases). CDR3 length: 15 residues. V lost 4 bases and J lost 5, with 18 bases in between. CDR1 SGDLS and CDR2 YYNGEE come from the germline V gene.

The chain combines TRBV5-1 with TRBJ2-3, with a weak D call TRBD2 (6 bases). The CDR3 runs to 15 residues. Deletions cut 0 bases from V and 1 base from J, with 9 bases between. The germline gives CDR1 SGHRS, CDR2 YFSETQ. CDR3 bases: TGCGCCAGCAGCTTGGTAGCGGATGGCACAGATACGCAGTATTTT. Its protein product is CASSLVADGTDTQYF.

This rearrangement joins TRBV18 to TRBJ1-1; D is uncertain. Trimming shortened V by 0 bases and J by 6 bases, and 20 bases separated the two germline ends. This CDR3 region has 17 residues. Germline loops: CDR1 KGHSH, CDR2 LQKENI. The CDR3 loop reads CASSPPYGAVGASEAFF. DNA for the CDR3: TGTGCCAGCTCACCACCTTATGGTGCAGTCGGCGCCTCTGAAGCTTTCTTT.

The chain carries TRBV29-1 and TRBJ1-3; D is unclear. The length of the CDR3 is 11 residues. Germline loops: CDR1 SQVTM, CDR2 ANQGSEA. For the CDR3, the DNA is TGCGCGGGCGCATTTGGAAACACCATATATTTT. The encoded protein is CAGAFGNTIYF.

The gene calls are TRBV14 and TRBJ1-2; D unclear. This CDR3 has 15 amino acids. Trimming took 0 bases from V and 6 from J, leaving 14 bases between them. Germline loops: CDR1 SGHDN, CDR2 FVKESK. CDR3: CASSQDMRSRDGYTF. In nucleotides, the CDR3 is TGTGCCAGCAGCCAAGATATGAGGAGTCGCGATGGCTACACCTTC. Full variable domain (rest looked up from reference TRBV14 and TRBJ1-2): EAGVTQFPSHSVIEKGQTVTLRCDPISGHDNLYWYRRVMGKEIKFLLHFVKESKQDESGMPNNRFLAERTGGTYSTLKVQPAELEDSGVYFCASSQDMRSRDGYTFGSGTRLTVV.